The text below deals with one T cell receptor beta chain. This sample is drawn from a study of blood T cell repertoires in COVID-19. Measured with immunoSEQ multiplex PCR; TCRdb has only the in-frame clones, and not every one. The sample includes about 210,000 clones, approximately 85% of them seen just once. CDR3 length equals 15 residues. Germline V gives CDR1 SNHLY, CDR2 FYNNEI. V was pared by 6 bases and J by 4 bases, with 11 bases of the junction left unmatched. While infection was still active, Seattle patients were enrolled and then followed longitudinally. The TCR comes from a man aged 45-65 years with COVID-19, enrolled during active disease. The gene calls are TRBV2 and TRBJ1-1, with 7 nucleotides matching TRBD1. The material sequenced was peripheral blood. The CDR3 region is CASRAVQTGSTEAFF. CDR3 bases: TGTGCCAGCAGGGCCGTCCAGACAGGGTCCACTGAAGCTTTCTTT.